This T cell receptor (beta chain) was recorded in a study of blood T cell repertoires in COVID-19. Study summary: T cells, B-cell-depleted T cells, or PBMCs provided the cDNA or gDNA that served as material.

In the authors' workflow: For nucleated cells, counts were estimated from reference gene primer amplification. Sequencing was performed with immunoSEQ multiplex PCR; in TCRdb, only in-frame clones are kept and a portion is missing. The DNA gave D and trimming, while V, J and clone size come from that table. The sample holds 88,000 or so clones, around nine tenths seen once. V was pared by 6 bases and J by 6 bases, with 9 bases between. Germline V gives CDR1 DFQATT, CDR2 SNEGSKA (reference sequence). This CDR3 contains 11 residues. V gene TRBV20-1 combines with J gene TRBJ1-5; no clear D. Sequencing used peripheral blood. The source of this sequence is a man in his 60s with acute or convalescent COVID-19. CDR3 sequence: CSAGRTQPQHF. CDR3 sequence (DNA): TGCAGTGCCGGTCGAACTCAGCCCCAGCATTTT.